One sample yielded the 4 T cell receptor beta chains listed below, sequenced in a study of glioma-infiltrating T cells. Using RNA template, CDR3s of TCR alpha and beta were amplified with iRepertoire arm-PCR. One entry per CDR3 protein results from TCRdb running MiXCR on the multiplex PCR reads. The table shows 400,000 or so distinct CDR3 sequences, with around 45% occurring only once. Sequenced: glioma tissue, nonneoplastic brain tissue, or PBMCs (not recorded which). The receptors originated from a human donor with low-grade glioma or glioblastoma, undergoing nonglioma brain surgery, or in good health (not recorded which).

This clonotype was detected only a few times. V usage is TRBV2 and J usage is TRBJ2-3, with a weak D call TRBD1 (6 bases). Trimming left V 9 bases short and J 0 bases short, with 10 bases between. The germline V gene has CDR1 SNHLY and CDR2 FYNNEI. There are 13 residues in the CDR3. Here the CDR3 reads CARRDISTDTQYF. The CDR3 bases are TGTGCCAGACGGGACATTAGCACAGATACGCAGTATTTT. The whole variable domain, filled in from reference TRBV2 and TRBJ2-3, reads EPEVTQTPSHQVTQMGQEVILRCVPISNHLYFYWYRQILGQKVEFLVSFYNNEISEKSEIFDDQFSVERPDGSNFTLKIRSTKLEDSAMYFCARRDISTDTQYFGPGTRLTVL.

In its sample, this clonotype was seen a few times. Here the CDR3 DNA reads TGCGCCAGCAGCCTAAGACAGGGACCCGCCTACGAGCAGTACTTC. It specifies CASSLRQGPAYEQYF. The rearrangement joins TRBV4-1 to TRBJ2-7; the match to TRBD1 covers 7 bases. After removal of 4 bases from V and 2 bases from J, the junction contained 8 bases not matched to a gene. The CDR3 totals 15 residues. Per germline, CDR1 MGHRA and CDR2 YSYEKL.

This clonotype was detected many times. V is TRBV27 and J is TRBJ2-7; D not certain. Germline V CDR1 and CDR2: MNHEY, SMNVEV (reference sequence). Trimming pared 4 bases from V and 5 bases from J, leaving 6 bases between. The CDR3 is made up of 11 amino acids. The CDR3 protein is CASSWMNEQYF. The CDR3 DNA is TGTGCCAGCAGTTGGATGAACGAGCAGTACTTC.

This clonotype has more than one count but fewer than ten. V gene TRBV28 combines with J gene TRBJ1-2; 8 bases map to TRBD1. Germline assignment: CDR1 MDHEN and CDR2 SYDVKM. This CDR3 has 16 residues. Trimming cost V 4 bases and J 5 bases; bases outside gene matches: 12. CDR3 sequence (DNA): TGTGCCAGCAGTTCTTCCGGGACAGGAGGAGAGTATGGCTACACCTTC. Amino acid sequence: CASSSSGTGGEYGYTF.